This TCR beta chain stems from a study of siplizumab effects on memory and regulatory T cells. Overall study findings and caveats: For siplizumab cultures, the suppressive function of their proliferating Tregs was not confirmed. Apparently more diverse than memory cells, naive T cells also seemed major alloresponse contributors.

Per sample, the assay covered about 9.5 x 10^4 TCR templates. Method: immunoSEQ multiplex PCR; TCRdb's copy keeps in-frame clones and lacks some. This sample has 99,000 or so clones, with about 94% found just once. Germline CDR1 reads SGHDT; CDR2 reads YYEEEE. Trimming pared 2 bases from V and 10 bases from J, leaving 7 bases between. The CDR3 spans 11 residues. Regarding this clone: The antigen is unknown.

The receptor was derived from a human donor in good health. The sequencing input was non-Treg CD4+ T cells sorted from blood. The V gene is TRBV5-6, the J gene TRBJ2-1; D unclear. CDR3 in amino acids: CASSLILEQFF. CDR3 sequence (DNA): TGTGCCAGCAGCTTAATATTGGAGCAGTTCTTC.